The 25 T cell receptor beta chains below all came from one sample that was sequenced in a study of blood T cell repertoires in COVID-19. Produced via immunoSEQ multiplex PCR; TCRdb's table is partial and in-frame only. The table includes around 300,000 clones, 89% detected once. Sequencing was performed on peripheral blood. The receptor source for this set is a woman aged 40 to 50 who had recovered from COVID-19.

V gene TRBV10-3 combines with J gene TRBJ2-5, with D possibly being TRBD1 (6 bases). V lost 4 bases to trimming and J lost 1 base, with 7 bases between them. CDR3 length: 13 residues. CDR1 and CDR2 from the germline V gene are ENHRY and SYGVKD. The CDR3 loop is CAISGDIQETQYF. CDR3 DNA sequence: TGTGCCATCAGTGGGGACATCCAAGAGACCCAGTACTTC.

This clone occurred once. The chain couples TRBV18 to TRBJ2-1; 7 positions match TRBD1. This CDR3 comprises 14 residues. Losses at the gene ends were 4 bases for V and 7 bases for J; bases not matched to a gene: 7. Germline assignment: CDR1 KGHSH and CDR2 LQKENI. DNA of the CDR3: TGTGCCAGCTCACTCCGGACAGGCGATAATGAGCAGTTCTTC. As protein: CASSLRTGDNEQFF.

The chain joins TRBV9 to TRBJ1-2; 11 bases match TRBD1. The V gene's germline CDR1 is SGDLS and CDR2 YYNGEE. V dropped 0 bases and J dropped 4; count of bases not matched to a gene: 2. The CDR3 runs to 15 residues. CDR3 sequence (DNA): TGTGCCAGCAGCGTAGGGACAGGGGGCTTCTATGGCTACACCTTC. Translated, it gives CASSVGTGGFYGYTF. The full variable domain, completed using reference TRBV9 and TRBJ1-2, is DSGVTQTPKHLITATGQRVTLRCSPRSGDLSVYWYQQSLDQGLQFLIQYYNGEERAKGNILERFSAQQFPDLHSELNLSSLELGDSALYFCASSVGTGGFYGYTFGSGTRLTVV.

The rearrangement uses TRBV5-8 and TRBJ1-3; 8 bases agree with TRBD1. CDR1 is SGHTS and CDR2 is YDEGEE in the germline V gene. There are 16 residues in the CDR3. Germline trimming cut 4 bases from V and 2 bases from J; bases unmatched to any gene: 8. The chain's CDR3 is CASSPNPDRAGNTIYF. CDR3 bases: TGTGCCAGCAGCCCAAACCCGGACAGGGCTGGAAACACCATATATTTT.

The gene calls are TRBV4-1 and TRBJ2-5, with a possible D match to TRBD1 (6 bases). CDR1 and CDR2 (germline): MGHRA, YSYEKL. There are 14 residues in the CDR3. The V end lost 6 bases, the J end lost 0 bases, and 11 bases lay between the germline ends. As DNA, the CDR3 is TGCGCCAGCAGACCGAACAGGGACCAAGAGACCCAGTACTTC. Translating gives CASRPNRDQETQYF.

The V and J genes are TRBV27 and TRBJ2-2; D might be TRBD2 (5 bases). Germline V CDR1 and CDR2: MNHEY, SMNVEV (reference sequence). V was clipped by 2 bases and J by 1 base, with 11 bases between them. This CDR3 contains 16 residues. The CDR3 is CASSLGYGGNTGELFF. The DNA for the CDR3 is TGTGCCAGCAGTTTAGGATATGGAGGGAACACCGGGGAGCTGTTTTTT.

The chain is built from TRBV4-2 and TRBJ2-2, with 13 bases that match TRBD2. V gave up 2 bases and J gave up 5 bases; unmatched junction bases: 2. Germline V lookup: CDR1 LGHNA, CDR2 YNFKEQ. This CDR3 contains 16 residues. The chain's CDR3 is CASSQLGLAGTGELFF. The CDR3 DNA is TGTGCCAGCAGCCAATTGGGACTAGCGGGGACCGGGGAGCTGTTTTTT.

The chain couples TRBV19 to TRBJ2-7; possibly TRBD1 for D (6 bases). The CDR3 has 13 amino acids. Germline-derived CDR1 and CDR2 are LNHDA and SQIVND (reference sequence). Trimming took off 3 bases at V and 6 bases at J, with 12 bases between the two ends. CDR3 in amino acids: CASSMGALTEQYF. The DNA of the CDR3 is TGTGCCAGTAGTATGGGGGCGTTGACCGAGCAGTACTTC.

This clone appeared a few times. The rearrangement uses TRBV5-8 and TRBJ1-6; no clear D. CDR3 size: 16 residues. V lost 0 bases and J lost 3, with 10 bases in between. Looked up from germline, CDR1 is SGHTS and CDR2 is YDEGEE. CDR3 sequence (DNA): TGTGCCAGCAGCTTGGTGTCCGCGAACTATAATTCACCCCTCCACTTT. This translates into CASSLVSANYNSPLHF.

The V gene is TRBV15, the J gene TRBJ2-7, with D possibly being TRBD2 (5 bases). V lost 1 base to trimming and J lost 1 base, with 11 bases between them. CDR3 size: 15 residues. The germline CDR1 and CDR2 sequences are LNHNV and YYDKDF (reference sequence). The CDR3 sequence is CATSRALGESYEQYF. In DNA, the CDR3 is TGTGCCACCAGCAGAGCTCTGGGAGAGTCCTACGAGCAGTACTTC.

V usage is TRBV5-1 and J usage is TRBJ2-2, with a weak D call TRBD2 (5 bases). This CDR3 is built from 16 residues. Trimming cost V 0 bases and J 0 bases, with 9 bases left between them. Germline-derived CDR1 and CDR2 are SGHRS and YFSETQ. The chain's CDR3 is CASSLDLATNTGELFF. Written as DNA, the CDR3 is TGCGCCAGCAGCTTGGATTTAGCGACGAACACCGGGGAGCTGTTTTTT.

The chain is built from TRBV6-5 and TRBJ2-5; 12 bases are shared with TRBD1. The CDR3 runs 14 residues. Germline trimming cut 4 bases from V and 4 bases from J; bases unmatched to any gene: 1. CDR1 and CDR2 from the germline V gene are MNHEY and SVGAGI. CDR3 region: CASSSGQGAETQYF. CDR3 in DNA: TGTGCCAGCAGTTCGGGACAGGGGGCAGAGACCCAGTACTTC.

The chain has TRBV19 and TRBJ2-2; TRBD2 agrees at 11 bases. V was pared by 9 bases and J by 2 bases, with 2 bases of the junction left unmatched. The CDR3 runs 14 residues. Germline CDR1 LNHDA, CDR2 SQIVND (reference sequence). The chain's CDR3 is CASLAGGNTGELFF. The CDR3 DNA reads as TGTGCCAGCCTAGCGGGAGGTAACACCGGGGAGCTGTTTTTT.

The V call is TRBV7-2, the J call TRBJ2-7; 7 bases align to TRBD2. This CDR3 spans 15 amino acids. The V and J ends lost 1 base and 2 bases, in that order; junction bases with no gene match: 5. The germline V gene encodes CDR1 SGHTA and CDR2 FQGNSA. This CDR3 is CASSLGGGSPYEQYF. In nucleotides, the CDR3 is TGTGCCAGCAGCTTAGGTGGCGGGAGTCCCTACGAGCAGTACTTC.

V is TRBV5-6 and J is TRBJ1-6; possible D gene TRBD1, 5 bases. Germline V gene sequence: CDR1 SGHDT, CDR2 YYEEEE. V was pared by 0 bases and J by 6 bases, with 13 bases between. The CDR3 sequence is 16 residues long. The CDR3 spells CASSLVGAGPNSPLHF. Here the CDR3 DNA reads TGTGCCAGCAGCTTGGTTGGGGCAGGGCCTAATTCACCCCTCCACTTT.

The chain couples TRBV10-3 to TRBJ1-5; D perhaps matches TRBD1 (6 bases). The length of the CDR3 is 19 residues. Germline values: CDR1 ENHRY, CDR2 SYGVKD. Deletions cut 0 bases from V and 2 bases from J, with 20 bases between. The CDR3 is CAISESSVGAGAGNQPQHF. CDR3 in DNA: TGTGCCATCAGTGAGTCATCAGTAGGGGCAGGGGCGGGCAATCAGCCCCAGCATTTT.

This sequence joins TRBV30 and TRBJ2-1; a weak D match, TRBD2 (6 bases). The germline V gene has CDR1 GTSNPN and CDR2 SVGIG (reference sequence). There are 14 residues in the CDR3. The ends were cut back, 1 base at V and 5 bases at J, with 12 bases in the middle. CDR3 in amino acids: CAWSAGDTDNEQFF. In DNA form, the CDR3 reads TGTGCCTGGAGTGCGGGAGATACCGACAATGAGCAGTTCTTC.

The chain couples TRBV19 to TRBJ1-4; no clear D gene. Trimming shortened V by 7 bases and J by 0 bases, and 9 bases separated the two germline ends. The CDR3 has 14 residues. Germline V gene lookup returns CDR1 LNHDA and CDR2 SQIVND (reference sequence). The CDR3 region has the DNA TGTGCCAGTACCGAGGGCTCAACTAATGAAAAACTGTTTTTT. This encodes CASTEGSTNEKLFF.

In this sample, this clone turned up once. The rearrangement uses TRBV19 and TRBJ2-7; tentative D call: TRBD1 (6 bases). Trimming took off 5 bases at V and 0 bases at J, with 17 bases between the two ends. This CDR3 is 16 amino acids long. CDR1 LNHDA and CDR2 SQIVND come from the germline V gene (reference sequence). CDR3 sequence (DNA): TGTGCCAGTAGTGCTCAGACAGGATCCAGCTCCTACGAGCAGTACTTC. Protein product: CASSAQTGSSSYEQYF.

This sequence joins TRBV7-2 and TRBJ1-2, with D tentatively TRBD1 (6 bases). This CDR3 has 14 amino acids. The germline V gene encodes CDR1 SGHTA and CDR2 FQGNSA. With 1 base removed from V and 3 bases from J, the gap between germline ends came to 9 bases. In nucleotides, the CDR3 is TGTGCCAGCAGCTTAGACAGGGCCTACTATGGCTACACCTTC. The encoded protein is CASSLDRAYYGYTF.

The rearrangement uses TRBV27 and TRBJ2-3, with 10 bases that match TRBD1. The germline V gene has CDR1 MNHEY and CDR2 SMNVEV (reference sequence). The CDR3 consists of 15 residues. The junction had 8 bases not matched to a gene; V was cut back by 11 bases and J by 0 bases. The CDR3 protein is CASSPGQGSTDTQYF. In DNA, the CDR3 is TGTGCCTCCAGTCCGGGACAGGGGAGCACAGATACGCAGTATTTT.

J is TRBJ2-2 and V is TRBV5-1; 9 nucleotides align to TRBD2. The germline V gene encodes CDR1 SGHRS and CDR2 YFSETQ. This CDR3 is built from 16 residues. Trimming at V came to 4 bases and at J to 0 bases, leaving 4 bases not matched to a gene. The CDR3 DNA follows: TGCGCCAGCAGCCCCGTAGCGGGAGCGAACACCGGGGAGCTGTTTTTT. Protein product: CASSPVAGANTGELFF.

The chain couples TRBV18 to TRBJ1-2; 7 nucleotides match TRBD1. V was clipped by 4 bases and J by 5 bases; unmatched bases: 4. Germline V gene lookup returns CDR1 KGHSH and CDR2 LQKENI. The CDR3 totals 13 residues. CDR3 loop: CASSRGTAYGYTF. The DNA of the CDR3 is TGTGCCAGCTCACGAGGGACAGCGTATGGCTACACCTTC. The full variable domain, completed using reference TRBV18 and TRBJ1-2, is NAGVMQNPRHLVRRRGQEARLRCSPMKGHSHVYWYRQLPEEGLKFMVYLQKENIIDESGMPKERFSAEFPKEGPSILRIQQVVRGDSAAYFCASSRGTAYGYTFGSGTRLTVV.

The rearrangement links TRBV25-1 to TRBJ2-1; 9 bases map to TRBD2. Per the germline V gene, CDR1 is MGHDK and CDR2 is SYGVNS. CDR3 size: 15 residues. V lost 3 bases and J lost 3; bases outside the gene matches: 3. Here the CDR3 reads CASSEGGRGYNEQFF. CDR3 sequence (DNA): TGTGCCAGCAGTGAGGGCGGGAGGGGCTACAATGAGCAGTTCTTC.

In this sample, this clone turned up a few times. The J gene is TRBJ2-2, the V gene TRBV24-1; D is uncertain. The CDR3 length is 13 residues. Trimming pared 5 bases from V and 4 bases from J, leaving 7 bases between. Looked up from germline, CDR1 is KGHDR and CDR2 is SFDVKD. The CDR3 DNA follows: TGTGCCACCAGTGTCCCCGGCACCGGGGAGCTGTTTTTT. This encodes CATSVPGTGELFF.